This T cell receptor beta chain came from a study of cytomegalovirus exposure and HLA in healthy donors (dated by TCRdb to 2016 to 2017). Regarding the research as a whole: An earlier analysis of approximately 550 of the donors reported roughly 300 Gb of sequence data and approximately 110 million unique TCR beta sequences from about 180 million T cells. An early release that covered some 640 HLA-typed donors contained about 300 gigabases of sequencing data and tens of millions of unique TCR sequences. Of the approximately 400 genotyped donors, roughly 80% fell in the genetic ancestry cluster associated with self-reported Caucasian donors. The aim of the study was to test whether cataloging public T cell receptors could identify signatures of past pathogen exposure. The study profiled the T cell repertoires of hundreds of subjects by immunosequencing and related them to cytomegalovirus serostatus. Besides the first cohort of approximately 670 subjects, a separate validation cohort made up of 120 or so different subjects was used. To predict cytomegalovirus infection status, the study brought together high-throughput TCR immunosequencing, statistical association of individual TCRs with disease status, and machine learning. A later analysis re-analyzed previously published TCR beta repertoires from about 600 donors and added high-resolution HLA genotyping to study TCR occurrence patterns. Rather than using new phenotypic data, the later analysis identified candidate immune exposures from TCR beta sequences and from how often those sequences occurred across donors. To decide whether each TCR beta V gene segment behaved as functional or pseudogenic, an earlier analysis of some 600 of the donors relied on high-throughput TCR beta sequencing. Donor age, sex, ethnicity and CMV serostatus were compiled together with the repertoire data. A later genetic analysis took genome-wide SNP genotypes for about 65% of the 666 donors and used that subset as a discovery cohort. Every repertoire in the discovery cohort had been generated on one and the same sequencing platform. Class I and class II HLA loci were covered by the typing at four-digit resolution. The number of typed donors differed by locus: about 629-630 for A, B, C, DRB1 and DQB1; approximately 520 for DQA1; 600 to 610 for DPA1; and some 430 for DPB1. Because of strong linkage in the cohort, a handful of DR-DQ haplotypes were treated as single units for association and clustering. Among 398 genotyped donors of the cohort, an average of about 240,000 unique TCR beta nucleotide sequences were sequenced per donor, around 20% of them non-productive. Results and caveats for the whole study, not just this receptor: Broadly in line with IMGT annotations, most TCR beta V segments showed up in productive rearrangements about 87% or about 30% of the time in an earlier analysis of around 550 of the donors. While some public TCRs were present in many individuals, most TCR sequences turned up only very rarely across donors. Sequencing depth was assumed to be roughly uniform across donors in the presence/absence analyses, though that assumption may not hold. The classifier was reported to diagnose cytomegalovirus status with high specificity and sensitivity in both the original cohort and the validation cohort. Strong co-occurrence of HLA alleles, especially DR and DQ, made assigning TCR associations to individual alleles difficult. The study listed 150 to 200 TCR beta chains as associated with cytomegalovirus. A few of the identified cytomegalovirus-associated TCR beta chains were confirmed in vitro to be specific for cytomegalovirus antigens. The cohort was sequenced for TCR beta chains only, and without alpha or paired-chain data the features that could be detected were limited. A cluster of highly shared sequence variants was judged likely to represent a technical artifact of the sequencing pipeline. A later genetic analysis reported fewer N-insertions in productive TCRs among donors in an Asian-associated ancestry cluster than the 666-donor mean. The earlier analysis of some 560 of the donors excluded roughly 16 rarely observed V segments, including chromosome 9 orphons, because counts were too low. Correlated functional status among segregating V segments might reflect linkage disequilibrium, but an unknown experimental factor could not be ruled out. A later analysis associated approximately 17,000 TCR beta sequences with specific HLA alleles at a false discovery rate of 0.05. Because HLA typing was unavailable for some donors at each locus, only the typed subset was used in association tests. A further reported finding was that TCR beta sequences accurately predicted the HLA-A and HLA-B alleles for most subjects in the first cohort. Because the 87-base-pair reads could not distinguish some IMGT-functional V segments, including TRBV6-2 and TRBV6-3, those segments were excluded. In a later analysis, TCR association rates were found to vary across HLA loci, with the most associated TCRs seen for DRB1 alleles and the fewest for HLA-C alleles. It was suggested by the authors that the approach could potentially be generalized to other disease states and immunological phenotypes. Most CMV-associated TCR beta chains appeared to be HLA-restricted in a later analysis, and the HLA associations seemed to be driven largely by CMV exposure. CMV serostatus was the only immune exposure information available for the cohort. Several of the top co-occurrence clusters appeared to be linked to parvovirus B19, influenza, CMV and Epstein-Barr virus, according to a later analysis. A later analysis found that HLA-associated TCR beta chains were more clonally expanded and had lower generation probabilities than equally common non-associated chains. In a later genetic analysis, a missense DCLRE1C variant was associated with V-gene and J-gene trimming of TCR beta chains, and the association was replicated in an independent cohort.

Libraries were constructed by the immunoSEQ multiplex PCR assay. The multiplex PCR relied on a mix of 60 forward primers for TCR Vbeta segments and 13 reverse primers for TCR Jbeta segments. The CDR3 region of rearranged TCR beta genes was amplified from genomic DNA by a multiplex PCR assay. The amplified TCR beta libraries were sequenced on the Illumina HiSeq System as 87-base-pair reads. On the authors' methods: In a later analysis, 80 million or so unique TCR beta chains were counted across the 666 repertoires, and roughly 11 million of these chains were shared by at least two donors. Raw reads were error-corrected and collapsed into unique sequences by a nearest-neighbor algorithm in which closely related sequences were merged to remove PCR and sequencing errors. V, D and J gene segments were assigned by aligning CDR3 sequences to IMGT reference sequences. Each retained sequence needed at least a six-nucleotide match to both a V gene segment and a J gene segment. A rearrangement was called productive if the CDR3 had no stop codons and remained in frame with V and J, and every other rearrangement was called non-productive. CDR3 was defined by IMGT convention, running from the second conserved V-encoded cysteine to the conserved J-encoded phenylalanine. The earlier analysis of some 540 of the donors excluded any sequence lacking an unambiguous match to a single V gene segment. In an earlier analysis of 587 of the donors, V segments were called functional above 56.7% productive rearrangements and were called segregating when the between-donor standard deviation exceeded 5%. To diagnose cytomegalovirus status from the catalog of TCR beta chain sequences, a statistical classification framework was built. In a later analysis, V and J genes were assigned by comparing TCR nucleotide sequences against IMGT/GENE-DB human TR gene sequences. A later analysis assigned CDR3 sequences and most-parsimonious VDJ recombination scenarios with the TCRdist pipeline. In a later analysis, each TCR beta chain was defined by its CDR3 amino acid sequence together with its V-gene family, and reads lacking a unique V-gene family were excluded. In a later analysis, around 600 highly shared, low-generation-probability nucleotide sequences were removed to address suspected cross-contamination and a sequencing artifact. A later analysis calculated a clonal expansion index for each public chain from normalized within-repertoire ranks of inferred template counts. A later analysis computed generation probabilities with a VDJ recombination model fitted to out-of-frame rearrangements, and checked the results against IGoR. A later analysis scored TCR-TCR, TCR-HLA and TCR-CMV co-occurrence with hypergeometric tests, applying a repertoire-size bias correction to TCR pairs. A later analysis estimated false discovery rates by permuting HLA or CMV assignments 20 times. A later analysis grouped co-occurring TCRs with DBSCAN, adding TCRdist sequence similarity when clustering within HLA-allele-positive subsets. Repertoires with fewer than 30,000 or more than 120,000 public chains were left out of co-occurrence clustering, as were a handful of repertoires with anomalous nucleotide sharing. TCRdb holds this immuneACCESS table with in-frame rearrangements only. Some clones are missing; in checked studies, unresolved V genes explain under half, and the rest has no known cause. The V and J calls and clone size are taken from that table; D and trimming were inferred from the DNA. Within this sample are roughly 140,000 clones, with around 82% of them counted one time only. The ten largest account for 5% to 7.5% of the sample.

CDR1 and CDR2, looked up from the germline V gene, are SGHTA and FQGNSA. Its CDR3 holds 15 amino acids, cysteine through phenylalanine. Of the read, only the CDR3 DNA is kept; its 45 bases are in frame from base 1. The trim is 3 bases for V and 4 bases for J, with a gap of 12 bases between the germline ends. The cohort consisted of some 730 healthy bone marrow donors. At the time of sampling, all cohort members were nominally healthy, though unrecorded immune exposures were likely present. The donor tested CMV seropositive, placing the donor among the 289 seropositive members of the cohort. A peripheral blood sample was provided by each donor, and peripheral blood mononuclear cells were used for TCR beta sequencing. The Qiagen DNeasy Blood Extraction Kit was used to extract genomic DNA from the blood cell samples. Points on this clone: The antigen this receptor binds is unknown. The record has no base qualities; no much larger clone is one base away.

This clonotype was obtained from a woman between 50 and 59 years old in good health and CMV-seropositive. This sequence uses TRBV7-2 and TRBJ2-2; TRBD2 could be the D gene, as 5 bases match. Sequencing was performed on PBMCs. The CDR3 here reads CASSLDSSGTGELFF. The bases read TGTGCCAGCAGCTTGGACTCCTCGGGCACCGGGGAGCTGTTTTTT.